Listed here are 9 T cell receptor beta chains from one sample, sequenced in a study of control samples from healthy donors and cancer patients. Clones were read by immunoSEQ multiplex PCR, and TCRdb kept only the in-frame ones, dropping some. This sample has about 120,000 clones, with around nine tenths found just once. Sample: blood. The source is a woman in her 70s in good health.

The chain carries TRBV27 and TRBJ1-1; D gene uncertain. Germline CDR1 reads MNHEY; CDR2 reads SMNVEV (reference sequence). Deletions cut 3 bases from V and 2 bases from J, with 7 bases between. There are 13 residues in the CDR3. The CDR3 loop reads CASSFHDNTEAFF. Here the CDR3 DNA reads TGTGCCAGCAGTTTTCACGATAACACTGAAGCTTTCTTT.

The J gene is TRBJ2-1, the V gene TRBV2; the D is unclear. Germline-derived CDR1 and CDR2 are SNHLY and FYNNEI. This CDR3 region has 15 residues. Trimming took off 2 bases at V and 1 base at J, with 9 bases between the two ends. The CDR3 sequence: CASSENQASYNEQFF. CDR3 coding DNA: TGTGCCAGCAGTGAAAATCAGGCTTCCTACAATGAGCAGTTCTTC. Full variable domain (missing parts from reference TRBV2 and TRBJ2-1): EPEVTQTPSHQVTQMGQEVILRCVPISNHLYFYWYRQILGQKVEFLVSFYNNEISEKSEIFDDQFSVERPDGSNFTLKIRSTKLEDSAMYFCASSENQASYNEQFFGPGTRLTVL.

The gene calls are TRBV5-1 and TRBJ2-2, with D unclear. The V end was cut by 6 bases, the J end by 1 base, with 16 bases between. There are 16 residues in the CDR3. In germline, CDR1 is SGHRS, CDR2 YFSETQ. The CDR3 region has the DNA TGCGCCAGCACGGTAATCGCGTCGGGGAACACCGGGGAGCTGTTTTTT. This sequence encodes CASTVIASGNTGELFF.

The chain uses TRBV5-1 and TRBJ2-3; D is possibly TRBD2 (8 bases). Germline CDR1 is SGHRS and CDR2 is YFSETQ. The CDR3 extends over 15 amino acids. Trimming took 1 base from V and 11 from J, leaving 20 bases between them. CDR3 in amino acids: CASSLISGGPGGQYF. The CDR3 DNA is TGCGCCAGCAGCTTGATCAGCGGGGGCCCAGGGGGGCAGTATTTT. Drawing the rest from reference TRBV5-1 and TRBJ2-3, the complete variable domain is KAGVTQTPRYLIKTRGQQVTLSCSPISGHRSVSWYQQTPGQGLQFLFEYFSETQRNKGNFPGRFSGRQFSNSRSEMNVSTLELGDSALYLCASSLISGGPGGQYFGPGTRLTVL.

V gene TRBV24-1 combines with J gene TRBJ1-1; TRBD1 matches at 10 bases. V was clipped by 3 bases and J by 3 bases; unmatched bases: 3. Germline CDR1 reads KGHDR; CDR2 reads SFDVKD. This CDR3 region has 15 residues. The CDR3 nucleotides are TGTGCCACCAGTGATCCCGGGACAGGGGACACTGAAGCTTTCTTT. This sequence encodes CATSDPGTGDTEAFF.

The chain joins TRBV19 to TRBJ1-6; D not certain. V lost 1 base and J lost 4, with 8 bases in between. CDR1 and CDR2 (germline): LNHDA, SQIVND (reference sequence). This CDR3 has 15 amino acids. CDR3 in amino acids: CASSIAGVYNSPLHF. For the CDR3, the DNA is TGTGCCAGTAGTATAGCGGGAGTATATAATTCACCCCTCCACTTT. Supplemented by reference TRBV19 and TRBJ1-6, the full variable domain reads DGGITQSPKYLFRKEGQNVTLSCEQNLNHDAMYWYRQDPGQGLRLIYYSQIVNDFQKGDIAEGYSVSREKKESFPLTVTSAQKNPTAFYLCASSIAGVYNSPLHFGNGTRLTVT.

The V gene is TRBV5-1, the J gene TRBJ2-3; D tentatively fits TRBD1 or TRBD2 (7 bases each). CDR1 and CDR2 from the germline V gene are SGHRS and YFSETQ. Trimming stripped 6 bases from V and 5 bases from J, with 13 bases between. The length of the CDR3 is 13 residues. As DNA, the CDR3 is TGCGCCAGCAACCAGGGGGAGGGAGATACGCAGTATTTT. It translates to CASNQGEGDTQYF.

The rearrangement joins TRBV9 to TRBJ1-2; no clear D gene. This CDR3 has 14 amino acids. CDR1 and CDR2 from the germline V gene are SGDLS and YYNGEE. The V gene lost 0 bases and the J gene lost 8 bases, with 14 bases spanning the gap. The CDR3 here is CASSVDTGNWGYTF. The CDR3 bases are TGTGCCAGCAGCGTAGATACGGGCAATTGGGGCTACACCTTC. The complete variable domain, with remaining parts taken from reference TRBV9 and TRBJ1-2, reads DSGVTQTPKHLITATGQRVTLRCSPRSGDLSVYWYQQSLDQGLQFLIQYYNGEERAKGNILERFSAQQFPDLHSELNLSSLELGDSALYFCASSVDTGNWGYTFGSGTRLTVV.

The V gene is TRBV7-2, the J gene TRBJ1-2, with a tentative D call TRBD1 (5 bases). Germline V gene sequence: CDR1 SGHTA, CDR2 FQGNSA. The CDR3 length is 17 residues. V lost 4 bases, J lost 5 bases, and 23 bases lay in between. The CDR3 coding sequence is TGTGCCAGCAGCTCCTACCCCTCCGGGACTGCTCGGTATGGCTACACCTTC. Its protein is CASSSYPSGTARYGYTF.